Included here is one T cell receptor (beta chain) sequence, with context. Its antigen is not known. The data were taken from a study of PD-1 blockade in mismatch repair-deficient tumors. Germline V gene data show CDR1 as MNHEY and CDR2 as SVGAGI. Trimming cost V 0 bases and J 7 bases, with 18 bases left between them. The CDR3 runs 16 residues. TCRdb keeps only in-frame clones here, not all; method: immunoSEQ multiplex PCR. The profile shows over 30,000 clones, 65% to 85% of them singletons. Study results and caveats: After pembrolizumab, tumor-resident clones rose rapidly, then generally contracted before radiologic responses.

This TCR was sampled from an adult with mismatch repair-deficient cancer. The V call is TRBV6-5, the J call TRBJ1-1; D gene ambiguous. The starting material was PBMCs, obtained 6 to 7 weeks after starting pembrolizumab. The CDR3 DNA reads as TGTGCCAGCAGTTACTCGTCGGGTCCCCTCCTCTGTGAAGCTTTCTTT. It encodes CASSYSSGPLLCEAFF.